Below are 11 T cell receptor beta chains sequenced from a single sample in a study of Graves' ophthalmopathy and Graves' hyperthyroidism. RNA transcripts were the template, and TCR beta CDR3 regions were amplified from them. First-round RT-PCR relied on HTBI primers, and a second-round multiplex PCR came next. From the multiplex PCR reads, TCRdb called clonotypes with MiXCR, one entry per CDR3 protein. The sample contains about 500,000 distinct CDR3 sequences, 39% of which appear only once. Sequencing used peripheral blood or thyroid tissue (not recorded which). These receptors were obtained from an adult man with Graves' hyperthyroidism.

This clonotype was picked up many times. This chain joins TRBV3-1 and TRBJ1-2, with D hard to call. Trimming left V 2 bases short and J 7 bases short, with 11 bases between. This CDR3 has 13 amino acids. The germline CDR1 and CDR2 sequences are LGHDT and YNNKEL (reference sequence). The CDR3 region is CASSQWSLVGYTF. DNA of the CDR3: TGTGCCAGCAGCCAATGGAGCTTGGTTGGCTACACCTTC.

The J gene is TRBJ2-6, the V gene TRBV20-1; D possibly corresponds to TRBD2 (6 bases). Germline CDR1 and CDR2: DFQATT and SNEGSKA (reference sequence). V was pared by 5 bases and J by 4 bases, with 12 bases between. The CDR3 consists of 14 residues. CDR3 nucleotides: TGCAGTGCTCGTATAGCGGCCGGGGCCAACGTCCTGACTTTC. It specifies CSARIAAGANVLTF.

CDR3 loop: CASSQETGAHSPNYEQYF. The CDR3 nucleotides read TGTGCCAGCAGCCAAGAGACAGGGGCCCATTCGCCCAACTACGAGCAGTACTTC. V and J are TRBV14 and TRBJ2-7; 8 nucleotides match TRBD1. CDR1 and CDR2 from the germline V gene are SGHDN and FVKESK. V trimming: 0 bases; J trimming: 3 bases; junction bases outside the gene matches: 13. The CDR3 sequence is 18 residues long.

This clonotype was counted between two and nine times. The chain links TRBV6-1 to TRBJ2-7; the D gene is possibly TRBD1 (5 bases). Germline CDR1 is MNHNS and CDR2 is SASEGT. This CDR3 region has 14 residues. Trimming pared 2 bases from V and 3 bases from J, leaving 11 bases between. CDR3 in amino acids: CASSEMAGFYEQYF. The CDR3 bases are TGTGCCAGCAGTGAAATGGCAGGGTTCTACGAGCAGTACTTC.

V gene TRBV5-8 combines with J gene TRBJ2-7, with 7 bases that match TRBD1. The junction had 7 bases not matched to a gene; V was cut back by 4 bases and J by 0 bases. The CDR3 runs to 15 residues. CDR1 is SGHTS and CDR2 is YDEGEE in the germline V gene. CDR3 loop: CASSLTGTASYEQYF. The DNA for the CDR3 is TGTGCCAGCAGCCTCACCGGGACAGCCTCCTACGAGCAGTACTTC.

This clonotype was counted a few times. This chain joins TRBV25-1 and TRBJ2-3, with D perhaps matching TRBD1 (5 bases). The germline gives CDR1 MGHDK, CDR2 SYGVNS. Trimming stripped 6 bases from V and 2 bases from J, with 9 bases between. The CDR3 covers 13 residues. CDR3 nucleotides: TGTGCCAGCAGCGACAGATTCACAGATACGCAGTATTTT. Translation gives CASSDRFTDTQYF.

With respect to this clonotype: This may stem from a read error, because a much larger clone lies one nucleotide away. The chain combines TRBV6-1 with TRBJ1-1, with D tentatively TRBD1 (5 bases). This CDR3 comprises 15 residues. The V end lost 5 bases, the J end lost 3 bases, and 16 bases lay between the germline ends. The germline V gene has CDR1 MNHNS and CDR2 SASEGT. CDR3 nucleotides: TGTGCCAGCAGTCACTCTTTCGTGGGACACACTGAAGCTTTCTTT. This sequence encodes CASSHSFVGHTEAFF.

This clonotype was found many times. The chain uses TRBV20-1 and TRBJ1-4, with 8 bases matching TRBD1. The CDR3 is made up of 14 amino acids. Germline CDR1 is DFQATT and CDR2 is SNEGSKA (reference sequence). V gave up 0 bases and J gave up 8 bases; unmatched junction bases: 5. As DNA, the CDR3 is TGCAGTGCTAGAGATTTCAGGACAGGGGAAAAACTGTTTTTT. Its translation: CSARDFRTGEKLFF.

The sample holds many counts of this clonotype. V is TRBV19 and J is TRBJ1-2; TRBD1 agrees at 8 bases. The V gene's germline CDR1 is LNHDA and CDR2 SQIVND (reference sequence). V was clipped by 5 bases and J by 7 bases; unmatched bases: 6. This CDR3 is 13 amino acids long. In nucleotides, the CDR3 is TGTGCCAGTAGTGGACCGGACAGGGTTGGCTACACCTTC. Protein sequence: CASSGPDRVGYTF.

This clonotype was recorded many times. The chain carries TRBV7-6 and TRBJ2-7, with D possibly TRBD1 on 5 matching bases. Per the germline V gene, CDR1 is SGHVS and CDR2 is FNYEAQ. V was pared by 1 base and J by 6 bases, with 13 bases between. This CDR3 has 14 amino acids. The CDR3 DNA follows: TGTGCCAGCAGCTTAGGCCAGGGCGAAGCCGAGCAGTACTTC. Protein: CASSLGQGEAEQYF.

The genes are TRBV20-1 and TRBJ1-1; D is ambiguous. Germline CDR1 is DFQATT and CDR2 is SNEGSKA (reference sequence). The ends were cut back, 1 base at V and 7 bases at J, with 7 bases in the middle. The CDR3 contains 11 residues. The CDR3 DNA reads as TGCAGTGCTAGAGGGGCCTATGAAGCTTTCTTT. This codes for CSARGAYEAFF.